Described below is a single T cell receptor (beta chain) sequence and its context. V shed 5 bases, J shed 6 bases, and the junction held 6 bases outside the gene matches. The CDR3 runs to 15 residues. Germline V lookup: CDR1 MNHEY, CDR2 SMNVEV (reference sequence). The data originate from a study of T cells in Graves' hyperthyroidism and ophthalmopathy. The investigators amplified TCR beta CDR3 regions from RNA transcripts. An initial round of RT-PCR targeting the TCR CDR3 relied on the HTBI primer set. TCRdb re-derived calls from the multiplex PCR reads in MiXCR, one entry per CDR3 protein. The profile shows hundreds of thousands of distinct CDR3 sequences, around 20% of them singletons.

Material: blood. The V call is TRBV27, the J call TRBJ1-5, with TRBD1 matching 11 bases. The source is a woman aged 45-59 years with Graves' hyperthyroidism that later progressed to Graves' ophthalmopathy. CDR3 bases: TGTGCCAGCAGTGCGGACAGGGGGCAAGGTCAGCCCCAGCATTTT. It encodes CASSADRGQGQPQHF.